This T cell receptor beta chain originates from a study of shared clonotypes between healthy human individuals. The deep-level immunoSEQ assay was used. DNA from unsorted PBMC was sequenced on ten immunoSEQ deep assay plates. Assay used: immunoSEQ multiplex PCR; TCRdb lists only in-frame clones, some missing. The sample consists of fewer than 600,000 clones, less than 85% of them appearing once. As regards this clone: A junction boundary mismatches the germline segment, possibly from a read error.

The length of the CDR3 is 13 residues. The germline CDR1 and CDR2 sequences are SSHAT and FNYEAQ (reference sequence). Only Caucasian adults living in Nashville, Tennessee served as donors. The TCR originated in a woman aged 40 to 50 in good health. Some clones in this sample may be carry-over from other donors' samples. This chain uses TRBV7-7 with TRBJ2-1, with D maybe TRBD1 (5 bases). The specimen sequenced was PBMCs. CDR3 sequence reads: CASSLGANSEQFF. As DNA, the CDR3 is TGTGCTAGCAGCTTAGGGGCTAACAGTGAGCAGTTCTTC.